The 22 T cell receptor beta chains reported below all come from one sample, sequenced in a study of cytomegalovirus exposure and HLA in healthy donors. Libraries were prepared by immunoSEQ multiplex PCR; TCRdb keeps only in-frame clonotypes and omits some of them. The data contain approximately 190,000 clones, roughly 82% of them seen just once; the ten biggest clones take up under 7.5%. Sequencing input: PBMCs. Receptor source: a man younger than 30 in good health and CMV-seropositive.

CDR3 amino acids: CASSLRVEGSNEQFF. The CDR3 bases are TGTGCCAGCAGCTTGCGTGTGGAGGGATCCAATGAGCAGTTCTTC. The chain couples TRBV5-4 to TRBJ2-1; D possibly corresponds to TRBD2 (6 bases). V lost 1 base to trimming and J lost 6 bases, with 14 bases between them. The germline CDR1 and CDR2 sequences are SGHNT and YYREEE (reference sequence). The CDR3 has 15 amino acids.

The V and J genes are TRBV28 and TRBJ1-5, with a tentative D call TRBD1 (5 bases). CDR1 MDHEN and CDR2 SYDVKM come from the germline V gene. This CDR3 has 16 residues. V shed 5 bases and J shed 2 bases, with 16 bases lying between them. CDR3 sequence (DNA): TGTGCCAGCAGTCCCCGCCGGGGGAACGGCAATCAGCCCCAGCATTTT. Translation gives CASSPRRGNGNQPQHF.

V usage is TRBV28 and J usage is TRBJ2-7, with 9 bases matching TRBD2. The V and J ends lost 3 bases and 4 bases, in that order; junction bases with no gene match: 16. Germline assignment: CDR1 MDHEN and CDR2 SYDVKM. The CDR3 is 18 amino acids. CDR3 loop: CASSFNPGRAGGSYEQYF. CDR3 sequence (DNA): TGTGCCAGCAGTTTCAACCCAGGTCGGGCGGGAGGGTCGTACGAGCAGTACTTC.

V is TRBV2 and J is TRBJ2-7; no clear D gene. This CDR3 is built from 10 residues. CDR1 and CDR2 (germline): SNHLY, FYNNEI. Trimming took 8 bases from V and 3 from J, leaving 5 bases between them. This CDR3 is CASYSYEQYF. CDR3 nucleotide sequence: TGTGCCAGCTATAGCTACGAGCAGTACTTC.

This chain uses TRBV6-5 with TRBJ1-1; 8 bases line up with TRBD1. After removal of 6 bases from V and 11 bases from J, the junction contained 14 bases not matched to a gene. Looked up from germline, CDR1 is MNHEY and CDR2 is SVGAGI. This CDR3 has 14 amino acids. The CDR3 sequence: CASSPGQGYPFAFF. CDR3 in DNA: TGTGCCAGCAGCCCCGGACAGGGCTATCCCTTTGCTTTCTTT.

The CDR3, as DNA: TGTGCCAGCAGCTTGGGAAGGGGGTTTTCCTACGAGCAGTACTTC. As protein: CASSLGRGFSYEQYF. This chain links TRBV5-6 with TRBJ2-7; D possibly corresponds to TRBD1 (6 bases). Trimming left V 0 bases short and J 1 base short, with 11 bases between. The germline CDR1 and CDR2 sequences are SGHDT and YYEEEE. The CDR3 totals 15 residues. Full variable domain (missing parts from reference TRBV5-6 and TRBJ2-7): DAGVTQSPTHLIKTRGQQVTLRCSPKSGHDTVSWYQQALGQGPQFIFQYYEEEERQRGNFPDRFSGHQFPNYSSELNVNALLLGDSALYLCASSLGRGFSYEQYFGPGTRLTVT.

This sequence joins TRBV7-2 and TRBJ2-3, with D possibly being TRBD2 (6 bases). V lost 7 bases to trimming and J lost 0 bases, with 11 bases between them. The CDR3 extends over 14 amino acids. Germline V gene data show CDR1 as SGHTA and CDR2 as FQGNSA. CDR3 region: CASNGGTSTDTQYF. As DNA, the CDR3 is TGTGCCAGCAATGGGGGGACTAGCACAGATACGCAGTATTTT. Based on the CDR3 plus reference TRBV7-2 and TRBJ2-3, the full variable domain is GAGVSQSPSNKVTEKGKDVELRCDPISGHTALYWYRQSLGQGLEFLIYFQGNSAPDKSGLPSDRFSAERTGGSVSTLTIQRTQQEDSAVYLCASNGGTSTDTQYFGPGTRLTVL.

Regarding this clone: Within the sample, other DNA sequences also encode this same CDR3. In nucleotides, the CDR3 is TGTGCCAGCAGCCTAGGGGGGGCCGGGGAGCTGTTTTTT. Its translation: CASSLGGAGELFF. J is TRBJ2-2 and V is TRBV27; D is perhaps TRBD2 (7 bases). CDR3 size: 13 residues. The V and J ends lost 6 bases and 6 bases respectively, with 11 bases between them. Germline V gene lookup returns CDR1 MNHEY and CDR2 SMNVEV (reference sequence).

In this sample, this clone turned up a few times. V gene TRBV30 combines with J gene TRBJ1-5, with D possibly TRBD1 on 6 matching bases. From germline, CDR1 is GTSNPN and CDR2 SVGIG (reference sequence). Trimming removed 2 bases at V and 7 bases at J, with 12 bases between. The CDR3 loop spans 13 amino acids. In DNA form, the CDR3 reads TGTGCCTGGAGTATCGGACAGATCCAGCCCCAGCATTTT. It translates to CAWSIGQIQPQHF. The full variable domain, in which reference TRBV30 and TRBJ1-5 provide the parts outside the CDR3, is SQTIHQWPATLVQPVGSPLSLECTVEGTSNPNLYWYRQAAGRGLQLLFYSVGIGQISSEVPQNLSASRPQDRQFILSSKKLLLSDSGFYLCAWSIGQIQPQHFGDGTRLSIL.

This clone was picked up one time. The genes are TRBV27 and TRBJ2-7; 10 bases fit TRBD1. The V gene end was trimmed by 6 bases and the J gene end by 1 base; junction bases not matched to a gene: 6. In germline, CDR1 is MNHEY, CDR2 SMNVEV (reference sequence). The CDR3 totals 15 residues. The CDR3 region is CASRLTGGFSYEQYF. CDR3 DNA sequence: TGTGCCAGCAGGTTGACAGGGGGCTTTTCCTACGAGCAGTACTTC.

This CDR3 reads CSVDYLASGTYNEQFF. DNA for the CDR3: TGCAGCGTTGATTATTTGGCTAGCGGAACCTACAATGAGCAGTTCTTC. The chain recombines TRBV29-1 with TRBJ2-1, with TRBD2 matching over 7 bases. The V gene end was trimmed by 3 bases and the J gene end by 2 bases; junction bases not matched to a gene: 10. Looked up from germline, CDR1 is SQVTM and CDR2 is ANQGSEA. The CDR3 length is 16 residues.

CDR3 sequence reads: CASSLAPGDSTYEQYF. Written as DNA, the CDR3 is TGTGCCAGCAGCTTGGCCCCAGGGGATTCAACCTACGAGCAGTACTTC. This chain connects TRBV5-4 to TRBJ2-7; D is possibly TRBD1 (6 bases). The V end lost 0 bases, the J end lost 2 bases, and 15 bases lay between the germline ends. Per germline, CDR1 SGHNT and CDR2 YYREEE (reference sequence). The CDR3 runs 16 residues.

This clone was counted between two and nine times. The chain joins TRBV6-6 to TRBJ2-7, with 8 bases aligning to TRBD2. CDR3 size: 15 residues. In germline, CDR1 is MNHNY, CDR2 SVGAGI (reference sequence). J lost 6 bases, V lost 5 bases, and 12 bases had no gene match. CDR3 amino acids: CASSPDSGGPPEQYF. The DNA for the CDR3 is TGTGCCAGCAGTCCCGATTCGGGAGGGCCTCCCGAGCAGTACTTC.

The rearrangement uses TRBV5-1 and TRBJ1-2, with D unresolved. V was trimmed by 4 bases and J by 4 bases, leaving 23 bases between them. The CDR3 is 17 residues long. Per the germline V gene, CDR1 is SGHRS and CDR2 is YFSETQ. CDR3 in DNA: TGCGCCAGCAGCCATGGTGGTTCTCTGAGCCCTGTCTATGGCTACACCTTC. It yields the protein CASSHGGSLSPVYGYTF.

The chain is built from TRBV4-1 and TRBJ2-7, with TRBD2 identical over 13 bases. The CDR3 sequence is 17 residues long. Trimming took 2 bases from V and 5 from J; bases not matched to a gene: 9. In germline, CDR1 is MGHRA, CDR2 YSYEKL. CDR3 protein: CASSQKGLAGAIHEQYF. DNA of the CDR3: TGCGCCAGCAGCCAAAAAGGACTAGCGGGGGCAATCCACGAGCAGTACTTC.

This clone was observed a single time. The chain is built from TRBV7-2 and TRBJ2-5; the match to TRBD1 covers 7 bases. The CDR3 length is 13 residues. The J segment lost 5 bases and the V segment lost 6 bases, leaving 6 bases of the junction unmatched. Germline-derived CDR1 and CDR2 are SGHTA and FQGNSA. Here the CDR3 reads CASSLRGLETQYF. The CDR3 bases are TGTGCCAGCAGTCTCAGGGGGTTGGAGACCCAGTACTTC.

The chain is built from TRBV11-2 and TRBJ1-4; D is perhaps TRBD1 (5 bases). The CDR3 sequence is 13 residues long. Trimming left V 10 bases short and J 5 bases short, with 14 bases between. Germline loops: CDR1 SGHAT, CDR2 FQNNGV. CDR3 coding DNA: TGTGCCACCAGGGCTTATGTCAATGAAAAACTGTTTTTT. It codes for CATRAYVNEKLFF.

A note on this clone: Other DNA variants within this sample encode the same CDR3. This sequence joins TRBV4-3 and TRBJ2-7; 9 nucleotides line up with TRBD1. This CDR3 comprises 13 residues. Germline CDR1 is LGHNA and CDR2 is YSLEER. Trimming removed 3 bases from V and 5 bases from J; junction bases left unmatched: 2. As DNA, the CDR3 is TGCGCCAGCAGCCACAGACAGGGGGACGAGCAGTACTTC. Its protein product is CASSHRQGDEQYF.

The rearrangement joins TRBV27 to TRBJ2-1; 7 nucleotides agree with TRBD2. The CDR3 length is 15 residues. Germline loops: CDR1 MNHEY, CDR2 SMNVEV (reference sequence). J gave up 7 bases and V 2 bases, and 8 bases lay outside the gene matches. For the CDR3, the DNA is TGTGCCAGCAGTTTAGCGGGAGCGGCGGTAAATGAGCAGTTCTTC. It translates to CASSLAGAAVNEQFF.

This chain uses TRBV5-1 with TRBJ2-2; no clear D gene. This CDR3 comprises 16 residues. Trimming cost V 0 bases and J 4 bases, with 13 bases left between them. Germline CDR1 SGHRS, CDR2 YFSETQ. The CDR3 loop is CASSLGQVVGTGELFF. CDR3 nucleotides: TGCGCCAGCAGCTTGGGTCAGGTCGTGGGCACCGGGGAGCTGTTTTTT.

The J gene is TRBJ2-7, the V gene TRBV19; unclear D gene. The CDR3 spans 11 residues. Per germline, CDR1 LNHDA and CDR2 SQIVND (reference sequence). V was clipped by 7 bases and J by 5 bases, with 9 bases between them. CDR3 in DNA: TGTGCCAGTACAAGGAGCGACGAGCAGTACTTC. Amino acid sequence: CASTRSDEQYF.

The V and J genes are TRBV7-9 and TRBJ2-3; 13 positions match TRBD2. This CDR3 spans 13 amino acids. With 9 bases clipped from V and 5 bases from J, the junction kept 2 bases outside the gene matches. Germline assignment: CDR1 SEHNR and CDR2 FQNEAQ (reference sequence). The CDR3: CASRLAGGDTQYF. DNA for the CDR3: TGTGCCAGTAGACTAGCGGGAGGAGATACGCAGTATTTT.